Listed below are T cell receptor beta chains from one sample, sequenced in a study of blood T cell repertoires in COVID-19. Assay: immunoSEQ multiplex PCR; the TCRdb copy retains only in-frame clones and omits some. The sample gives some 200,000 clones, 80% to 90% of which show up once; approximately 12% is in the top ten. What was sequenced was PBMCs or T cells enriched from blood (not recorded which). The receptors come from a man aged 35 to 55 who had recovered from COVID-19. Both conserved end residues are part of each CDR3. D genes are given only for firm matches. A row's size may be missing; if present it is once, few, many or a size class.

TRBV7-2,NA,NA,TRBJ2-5,TGTGCCAGCAGCTTAGCGGGAGGCCAAGAGACCCAGTACTTC,CASSLAGGQETQYF
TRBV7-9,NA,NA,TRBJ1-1,TGTGCCAGCAGCCCGGGAAACAAGAACACTGAAGCTTTCTTT,CASSPGNKNTEAFF
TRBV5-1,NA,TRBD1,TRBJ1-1,TGCGCCAGCAGCTCCGGGACAGTCACTGAAGCTTTCTTT,CASSSGTVTEAFF
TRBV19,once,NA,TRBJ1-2,TGTGCCAGTAGTACCGGACAGCGCAACTATGGCTACACCTTC,CASSTGQRNYGYTF
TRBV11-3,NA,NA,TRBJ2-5,TGTGCCAGCAGTTCCTCGCGCGGGACGGACCAAGAGACCCAGTACTTC,CASSSSRGTDQETQYF
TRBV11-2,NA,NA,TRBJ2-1,TGTGCCAGCAGCACAAGGGGTGAGCAGTTCTTC,CASSTRGEQFF
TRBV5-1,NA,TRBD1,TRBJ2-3,TGCGCCAGCAGCCCTGACAGGGGGCCGGGAGATACGCAGTATTTT,CASSPDRGPGDTQYF
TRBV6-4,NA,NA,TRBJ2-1,TGTGCCAGCAGTGACAGCGGGTTAGAGCAGTTCTTC,CASSDSGLEQFF
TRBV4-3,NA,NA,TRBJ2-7,TGCGCCAGCAGCCAAGATGCGGCCCGCTCCTACGAGCAGTACTTC,CASSQDAARSYEQYF
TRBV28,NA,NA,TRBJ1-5,TGTGCCAGCAGCGGCTCTAGGTCTGGGTCGGAGCCCCAGCATTTT,CASSGSRSGSEPQHF
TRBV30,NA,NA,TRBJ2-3,TGTGCCTGGAGTATCTTGAGGGCCTGGACAGATACGCAGTATTTT,CAWSILRAWTDTQYF
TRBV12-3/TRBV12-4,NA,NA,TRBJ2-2,TGTGCCAGCAGTTTAGACTTCCCCGGGGAGCTGTTTTTT,CASSLDFPGELFF
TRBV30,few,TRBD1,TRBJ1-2,TGTGCCTGGAGTAAAGGGACAGGGAATGGCTACACCTTC,CAWSKGTGNGYTF
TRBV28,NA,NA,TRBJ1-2,TGTGCCAGCAGTCCCGGGGGGACGTTCTATGGCTACACCTTC,CASSPGGTFYGYTF
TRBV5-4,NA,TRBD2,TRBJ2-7,TGTGCCAGCAGCATAGCTAGCGGCCCTTTGGGGGAGCAGTACTTC,CASSIASGPLGEQYF
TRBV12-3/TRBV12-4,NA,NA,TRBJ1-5,TGTGCCAGCGCGGCAGGGGTTCAGCCCCAGCATTTT,CASAAGVQPQHF
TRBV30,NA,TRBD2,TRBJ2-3,TGTGCCTGGAGTATTAGCGGGACTAGCACAGATACGCAGTATTTT,CAWSISGTSTDTQYF
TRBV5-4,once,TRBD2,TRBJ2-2,TGTGCCAGCAGCTCGGTTAGCGGGAGTATCGGGGAGCTGTTTTTT,CASSSVSGSIGELFF
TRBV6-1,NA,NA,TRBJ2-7,TGTGCCAGCAGTGAACAACTGTTTAAGAGCTCCTACGAGCAGTACTTC,CASSEQLFKSSYEQYF
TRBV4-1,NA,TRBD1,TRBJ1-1,TGCGCCAGCAGCCAAGGGCAAACAGGGGGCCGTGCTTTCTTT,CASSQGQTGGRAFF
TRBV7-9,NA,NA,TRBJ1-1,TGTGCCAGCAGCTTAATGCGTTTGGTCACTGAAGCTTTCTTT,CASSLMRLVTEAFF
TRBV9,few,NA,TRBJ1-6,TGTGCCAGCAGCGTATATACCGGGTCCTTCCTCCACTTT,CASSVYTGSFLHF
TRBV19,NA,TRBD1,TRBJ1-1,TGTGCCAGTAGTCCCGGACAGGGAAGCACTGAAGCTTTCTTT,CASSPGQGSTEAFF
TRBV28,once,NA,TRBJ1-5,TGTGCCAGCAGTTTATCGACGGGAGGAAGCAATCAGCCCCAGCATTTT,CASSLSTGGSNQPQHF
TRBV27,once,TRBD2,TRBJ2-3,TGTGCCAGCAGTTTATTTGGGACTAGCGGGAGTTATACGCAGTATTTT,CASSLFGTSGSYTQYF
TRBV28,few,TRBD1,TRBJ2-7,TGTGCCAGCAGTTCCACCGGGACAGGCCGCATTTCCTACGAGCAGTACTTC,CASSSTGTGRISYEQYF
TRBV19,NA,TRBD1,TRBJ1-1,TGTGCCAGTAGTATAGACCAGACAGGGATCACTGAAGCTTTCTTT,CASSIDQTGITEAFF
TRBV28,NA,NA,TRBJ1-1,TGTGCCAGCAGCTCCGGACAGAGCACTGAAGCTTTCTTT,CASSSGQSTEAFF
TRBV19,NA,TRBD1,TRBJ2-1,TGTGCCAGTAGTACATTACCGGGACAGGGTTCCAATGAGCAGTTCTTC,CASSTLPGQGSNEQFF
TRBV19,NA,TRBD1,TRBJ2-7,TGTGCCAGTAGGGGCCGGACAGGGGACCCCGAGCAGTACTTC,CASRGRTGDPEQYF
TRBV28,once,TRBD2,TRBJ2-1,TGTGCCAGCAAGCGGGAATTAATAAATGAGCAGTTCTTC,CASKRELINEQFF
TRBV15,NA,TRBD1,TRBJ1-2,TGTGCCACCAGCCGGGACAGGGGGAACTATGGCTACACCTTC,CATSRDRGNYGYTF
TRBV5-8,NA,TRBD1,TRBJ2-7,TGTGCCAGCAGCTTTTACAGGGGTGGATTGAGCGAGCAGTACTTC,CASSFYRGGLSEQYF
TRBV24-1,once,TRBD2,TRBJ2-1,TGTGCCACCAGTGATCCGACCGGGGGAGGGAATGAGCAGTTCTTC,CATSDPTGGGNEQFF
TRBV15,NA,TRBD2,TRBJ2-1,TGTGCCACCAGCAGAGATCTCGTAACTAGCGGGATTCATGAGCAGTTCTTC,CATSRDLVTSGIHEQFF
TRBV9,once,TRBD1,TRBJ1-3,TGTGCCAGCACCTGGACAGGGTCCTCTGGAAACACCATATATTTT,CASTWTGSSGNTIYF
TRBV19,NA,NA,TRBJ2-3,TGTGCCAGTAGTATACGAGGTCTTCCCGAAACAGATACGCAGTATTTT,CASSIRGLPETDTQYF
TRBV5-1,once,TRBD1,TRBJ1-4,TGCGCCAGCAGCCAGATACAGGGGGCGCGGGAAAAACTGTTTTTT,CASSQIQGAREKLFF
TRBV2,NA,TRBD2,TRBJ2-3,TGTGCCAGCAGTGACGTACTAGCGGGCACAGATACGCAGTATTTT,CASSDVLAGTDTQYF
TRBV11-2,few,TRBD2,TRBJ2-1,TGTGCCAGCAGCGAGACTAGCGGGAACTACAATGAGCAGTTCTTC,CASSETSGNYNEQFF
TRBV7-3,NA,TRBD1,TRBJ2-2,TGTGCCAGCAGCAAGGGACAGGGGGCCGGCACCGGGGAGCTGTTTTTT,CASSKGQGAGTGELFF
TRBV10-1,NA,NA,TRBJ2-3,TGCGCCAGCAGTGTGGTGGGGAGGTCAGATACGCAGTATTTT,CASSVVGRSDTQYF